This entry lists 22 T cell receptor beta chains sequenced from one sample in a study of T-cell reconstitution after alpha-beta-depleted transplantation in children (dated by TCRdb to the mid-2010s). Library preparation used PCR. The sequencing machine was an Illumina HiSeq 2500. TCR library preparation used molecular barcoding, with unique molecular identifiers applied to normalize quantification of the TCRbeta repertoire. TCRdb applied fastp at Q25 and MiXCR to the public reads, then kept only in-frame beta chains. Each entry is one CDR3 protein sequence, shown with its most common DNA and genes. Recorded for this sample are around 380,000 distinct CDR3 sequences; under 13% of them occurred a single time. The ten largest clones add up to about 5% of the sample. Material: PBMCs from the stem cell graft donor, obtained from the stem cell graft. The receptors stem from a human donor who donated a stem cell graft to a child with acute myeloid leukemia.

This clonotype turned up a few times. V and J are TRBV4-1 and TRBJ1-1; the D is unclear. CDR1 and CDR2 from the germline V gene are MGHRA and YSYEKL. The CDR3 is made up of 16 amino acids. With 2 bases removed from V and 4 bases from J, the gap between germline ends came to 17 bases. This CDR3 is CASSQMRTAWLTEAFF. The CDR3, as DNA: TGCGCCAGCAGCCAAATGCGGACCGCCTGGCTCACTGAAGCTTTCTTT.

The rearrangement links TRBV7-2 to TRBJ2-5; D gene ambiguous. Trimming pared 2 bases from V and 0 bases from J, leaving 7 bases between. This CDR3 comprises 14 residues. Germline V CDR1 and CDR2: SGHTA, FQGNSA. The CDR3 nucleotides are TGTGCCAGCAGCTTAAGCCAACACCAAGAGACCCAGTACTTC. Translating it yields CASSLSQHQETQYF. Drawing the rest from reference TRBV7-2 and TRBJ2-5, the complete variable domain is GAGVSQSPSNKVTEKGKDVELRCDPISGHTALYWYRQSLGQGLEFLIYFQGNSAPDKSGLPSDRFSAERTGGSVSTLTIQRTQQEDSAVYLCASSLSQHQETQYFGPGTRLLVL.

This clonotype was counted ten times or more. J is TRBJ1-5 and V is TRBV20-1; 7 nucleotides line up with TRBD1. V gave up 2 bases and J gave up 1 base; unmatched junction bases: 2. CDR1 and CDR2 from the germline V gene are DFQATT and SNEGSKA (reference sequence). The CDR3 has 14 amino acids. CDR3 amino acids: CSARRGQSNQPQHF. CDR3 sequence (DNA): TGCAGTGCTAGAAGGGGACAGAGCAATCAGCCCCAGCATTTT.

This clonotype was recorded a few times. The chain links TRBV5-1 to TRBJ2-3, with D perhaps being TRBD1 or TRBD2 (5 bases each). Trimming left V 0 bases short and J 2 bases short, with 10 bases between. Germline CDR1 is SGHRS and CDR2 is YFSETQ. The CDR3 runs to 15 residues. The CDR3 loop is CASSLGGALTDTQYF. DNA of the CDR3: TGCGCCAGCAGCTTGGGAGGGGCCCTCACAGATACGCAGTATTTT.

The V and J genes are TRBV7-2 and TRBJ2-5; perhaps D is TRBD1 or TRBD2 (6 bases each). The CDR3 is 14 residues long. Germline V gives CDR1 SGHTA, CDR2 FQGNSA. The V gene lost 5 bases and the J gene lost 4 bases, with 14 bases spanning the gap. The DNA for the CDR3 is TGTGCCAGCAGCAGGAGACTAGGGGGAGAGACCCAGTACTTC. Translation gives CASSRRLGGETQYF.

This clonotype was counted ten times or more. The genes are TRBV6-5 and TRBJ2-4; no definite D call. The germline V and J ends were trimmed by 2 bases and 5 bases, with 7 bases remaining between them. Germline assignment: CDR1 MNHEY and CDR2 SVGAGI. The CDR3 runs 13 residues. The CDR3 DNA sequence: TGTGCCAGCAGTTACGATATGCAAAACATTCAGTACTTC. Residues: CASSYDMQNIQYF.

This clonotype was counted only a few times. The V call is TRBV29-1, the J call TRBJ1-6; TRBD1 agrees at 10 bases. From germline, CDR1 is SQVTM and CDR2 ANQGSEA. The V gene end was trimmed by 6 bases and the J gene end by 8 bases; junction bases not matched to a gene: 7. The CDR3 loop spans 14 amino acids. The chain's CDR3 is CSVRSGQGHSPLHF. DNA for the CDR3: TGCAGCGTCCGATCGGGACAGGGGCATTCACCCCTCCACTTT.

This clonotype was seen more than once but under ten times. V is TRBV18 and J is TRBJ2-5; the D is unclear. Per germline, CDR1 KGHSH and CDR2 LQKENI. CDR3 size: 15 residues. The V end was cut by 5 bases, the J end by 4 bases, with 17 bases between. The CDR3 nucleotides are TGTGCCAGCTCAAGAGGTGGCGGCCCTGGAGAGACCCAGTACTTC. Its protein product is CASSRGGGPGETQYF.

This chain connects TRBV20-1 to TRBJ2-3; D is ambiguous. Germline V gene sequence: CDR1 DFQATT, CDR2 SNEGSKA (reference sequence). The CDR3 length is 12 residues. Between the trimmed V and J ends, which lost 3 bases and 2 bases, there was a span of 6 bases. The CDR3 sequence is CSASAPTDTQYF. For the CDR3, the DNA is TGCAGTGCTAGCGCCCCCACAGATACGCAGTATTTT.

The chain has TRBV7-2 and TRBJ2-5, with TRBD2 as a possible D gene (6 bases). Germline CDR1 is SGHTA and CDR2 is FQGNSA. The CDR3 has 17 amino acids. V lost 1 base and J 4 bases, leaving 19 bases between the germline ends. Written as DNA, the CDR3 is TGTGCCAGCAGCTTAGTGAGTAGCGGCCTCACAGGAGAGACCCAGTACTTC. Amino acid sequence: CASSLVSSGLTGETQYF.

The chain couples TRBV6-5 to TRBJ2-2, with 8 bases identical to TRBD1. Per germline, CDR1 MNHEY and CDR2 SVGAGI. V lost 6 bases and J lost 3; bases outside the gene matches: 15. The CDR3 totals 18 residues. The CDR3 here is CASRLSYETGDDTGELFF. In DNA form, the CDR3 reads TGTGCCAGCAGACTATCCTACGAGACAGGGGATGACACCGGGGAGCTGTTTTTT.

This clonotype was recorded many times. The chain joins TRBV29-1 to TRBJ2-7, with 12 bases that match TRBD2. Trimming at V came to 4 bases and at J to 2 bases, leaving 6 bases not matched to a gene. The CDR3 extends over 15 amino acids. Per germline, CDR1 SQVTM and CDR2 ANQGSEA. The CDR3 sequence: CSVGTSGTPTYEQYF. CDR3 nucleotides: TGCAGCGTTGGGACTAGCGGGACCCCAACCTACGAGCAGTACTTC.

The chain links TRBV20-1 to TRBJ2-1; possibly TRBD1 or TRBD2 for D (5 bases each). The germline V and J ends were trimmed by 0 bases and 10 bases, with 19 bases remaining between them. Germline CDR1 reads DFQATT; CDR2 reads SNEGSKA (reference sequence). The CDR3 consists of 15 residues. Here the CDR3 reads CSARDGAGPTGEQFF. In DNA form, the CDR3 reads TGCAGTGCTAGAGATGGGGCAGGTCCCACGGGGGAGCAGTTCTTC.

The rearrangement uses TRBV20-1 and TRBJ1-1; D gene unclear. This CDR3 contains 14 residues. Per the germline V gene, CDR1 is DFQATT and CDR2 is SNEGSKA (reference sequence). Trimming stripped 0 bases from V and 2 bases from J, with 10 bases between. CDR3 region: CSARDKRGNTEAFF. The CDR3 DNA reads TGCAGTGCTAGAGATAAACGAGGAAACACTGAAGCTTTCTTT.

This clonotype occurred many times. The chain combines TRBV14 with TRBJ2-3; 7 nucleotides line up with TRBD1. CDR3 length: 15 amino acids. CDR1 SGHDN and CDR2 FVKESK come from the germline V gene. Trimming took 4 bases from V and 6 from J; bases not matched to a gene: 10. The CDR3 DNA reads as TGTGCCAGCAGCCGAGGGGGCCTCGATTGGGATACGCAGTATTTT. This encodes CASSRGGLDWDTQYF.

There are many counts of this clonotype. The V gene is TRBV20-1, the J gene TRBJ2-1; 15 positions match TRBD2. With 3 bases clipped from V and 7 bases from J, the junction kept 4 bases outside the gene matches. CDR1 and CDR2 (germline): DFQATT, SNEGSKA (reference sequence). The CDR3 contains 15 residues. CDR3 coding DNA: TGCAGTGCTAGCGGACTAGCGGGAGGGACAAATGAGCAGTTCTTC. Its translation: CSASGLAGGTNEQFF.

On this clonotype: Here the CDR3 omits its conserved ending phenylalanine or tryptophan, so a read error is the likely source. This sequence joins TRBV10-3 and TRBJ2-7; TRBD1 might be the D (8 bases). The germline V gene has CDR1 ENHRY and CDR2 SYGVKD. The CDR3 runs to 14 residues. With 6 bases removed from V and 2 bases from J, the gap between germline ends came to 14 bases. CDR3 region: CAISGGTGTYEQYS. CDR3 in DNA: TGTGCCATCAGCGGGGGGACAGGTACCTACGAGCAGTACTCC.

This chain links TRBV4-2 with TRBJ2-7; D is unclear. The length of the CDR3 is 13 residues. Germline CDR1 LGHNA, CDR2 YNFKEQ. Deletions cut 1 base from V and 0 bases from J, with 4 bases between. CDR3 bases: TGTGCCAGCAGCCAAGTCCCCTCCTACGAGCAGTACTTC. Translating it yields CASSQVPSYEQYF.

In this sample, this clonotype turned up many times. The rearrangement uses TRBV5-4 and TRBJ1-3, with 9 bases fitting TRBD1. The CDR3 totals 20 residues. Trimming at V came to 3 bases and at J to 0 bases, leaving 16 bases not matched to a gene. Germline lookup yields CDR1 SGHNT and CDR2 YYREEE (reference sequence). The DNA for the CDR3 is TGTGCCAGCAGCTCCACCGGGGGACAGGGATCGCCCGTCTCTGGAAACACCATATATTTT. Translated: CASSSTGGQGSPVSGNTIYF.

This clonotype was counted ten times or more. The chain links TRBV7-9 to TRBJ1-5, with D perhaps matching TRBD1 (5 bases). The CDR3 totals 14 residues. Germline CDR1 SEHNR, CDR2 FQNEAQ (reference sequence). Trimming removed 1 base at V and 5 bases at J, with 9 bases between. The CDR3 coding sequence is TGTGCCAGCAGCTTAGGGTCGGGGGATCAGCCCCAGCATTTT. Amino acid sequence: CASSLGSGDQPQHF.

This clonotype was seen a few times. The chain combines TRBV20-1 with TRBJ1-2; the D gene is possibly TRBD1 (6 bases). The germline V and J ends were trimmed by 3 bases and 14 bases, with 22 bases remaining between them. The germline V gene has CDR1 DFQATT and CDR2 SNEGSKA (reference sequence). The CDR3 extends over 13 amino acids. The CDR3 DNA reads as TGCAGTGCTAGGGAATCCAGGGGAGAAGGTTCGACCTTC. Translating it yields CSARESRGEGSTF.

This rearrangement joins TRBV20-1 to TRBJ2-2; 10 bases agree with TRBD2. With V trimmed by 6 bases and J by 2 bases, 12 bases remained unmatched. Germline V CDR1 and CDR2: DFQATT, SNEGSKA (reference sequence). The CDR3 has 17 residues. The CDR3 is CSAPEFSGGLNTGELFF. As DNA, the CDR3 is TGCAGTGCCCCAGAGTTTAGCGGGGGGTTAAACACCGGGGAGCTGTTTTTT.